This T cell receptor beta chain comes out of a study of blood T cell repertoires in COVID-19. Overall study context: Material from acute and convalescent COVID-19 was sourced from the United States, Italy and Spain. PBMCs, B-cell-depleted T cells, or T cells provided the cDNA or gDNA that made up the material.

In the original workflow: Counts of nucleated cells, estimated from reference gene primer amplification, were obtained. The repertoire was sequenced with immunoSEQ multiplex PCR; TCRdb's copy has only in-frame clones and lacks some. The V and J calls and the clone size are those of that table, but D and trimming were determined from the DNA. Of 120,000 or so clones listed, approximately 67% were seen once; the top ten hold over 6%. This CDR3 region has 15 residues. CDR1 and CDR2 from the germline V gene are KGHSH and LQKENI. V dropped 1 base and J dropped 5; count of bases not matched to a gene: 0. The TCR comes from a woman in her fifties or sixties with acute or convalescent COVID-19. Sequencing was done on a sample of peripheral blood. The chain couples TRBV18 to TRBJ1-6; 9 bases fit TRBD1. In DNA, the CDR3 is TGTGCCAGCTCACCACGGACAGGGGATAATTCACCCCTCCACTTT. It translates to CASSPRTGDNSPLHF.